This TCR beta chain was found in a study of blood T cell repertoires in COVID-19. Study-level information: From the United States, Italy and Spain came samples of acute and convalescent COVID-19.

Seattle patients were enrolled while actively infected and followed longitudinally. Trimming stripped 7 bases from V and 4 bases from J, with 14 bases between. The V gene's germline CDR1 is LGHDT and CDR2 YNNKEL (reference sequence). This CDR3 spans 14 amino acids. Clones were sequenced by immunoSEQ multiplex PCR, and TCRdb holds only the in-frame ones, with some missing. The table records about 480,000 clones, 85% to 90% of them present only once. Sequencing used peripheral blood. The chain has TRBV3-1 (or the pseudogene TRBV3-2) and TRBJ2-1; possibly TRBD2 for D (6 bases). The TCR was taken from a young man with COVID-19, enrolled during active disease. Here the CDR3 DNA reads TGTGCCAGCACTAGACGGGGGTCGTACAATGAGCAGTTCTTC. Its protein is CASTRRGSYNEQFF.